What follows is one TCR beta chain and its context. Its antigen remains unknown. Mismatch with germline at one junction end may stem from a read error. These data belong to a study of a mutant IDH1 vaccine in newly diagnosed glioma. Study context: Radiotherapy, temozolomide, or both had been given previously, and both were given to most.

Germline CDR1 is KGHSH and CDR2 is LQKENI. CDR3 length: 17 amino acids. Study results and caveats: Whatever changes occurred in top peripheral T cell clonotypes seemed unrelated to pseudoprogression.

Sequencing used immunoSEQ multiplex PCR; TCRdb keeps in-frame clones, though not all of them. The table includes fewer than 35,000 clones, 81% detected once. Specified time point: week 35, safety follow-up. Every vaccine dose comprised 300 ug of mutant IDH1 20-mer peptide plus topical imiquimod. Scheduled for weeks 1, 3, 5, 7, 11, 15, 19 and 23, eight vaccinations were given to patients. Donor tumors were new WHO grade 3 or 4 IDH1-mutant, ATRX-lost astrocytomas. Sequenced here: PBMCs, sampled from a glioma patient whose treatment included an IDH1 peptide vaccine. V gene TRBV18 combines with J gene TRBJ1-1; D perhaps matches TRBD1 (5 bases). This sequence was found in a man aged 25 to 45 with glioma. The DNA for the CDR3 is TGTGCCAGCTTACCACTACGGGGTGGAGGGGCAAACACTGAAGCTTTCTTT. Its protein is CASLPLRGGGANTEAFF.